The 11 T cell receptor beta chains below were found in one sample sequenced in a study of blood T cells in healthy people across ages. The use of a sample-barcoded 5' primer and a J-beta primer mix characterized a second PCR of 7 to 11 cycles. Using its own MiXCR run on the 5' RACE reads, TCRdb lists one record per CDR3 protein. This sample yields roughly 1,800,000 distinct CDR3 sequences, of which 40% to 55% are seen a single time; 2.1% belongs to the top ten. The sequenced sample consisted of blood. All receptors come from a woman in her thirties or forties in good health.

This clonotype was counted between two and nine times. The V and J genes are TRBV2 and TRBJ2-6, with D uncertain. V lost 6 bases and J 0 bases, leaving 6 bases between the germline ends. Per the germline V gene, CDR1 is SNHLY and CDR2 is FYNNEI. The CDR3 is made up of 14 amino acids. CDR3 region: CASRTASGANVLTF. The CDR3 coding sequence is TGTGCCAGCAGGACCGCCTCTGGGGCCAACGTCCTGACTTTC.

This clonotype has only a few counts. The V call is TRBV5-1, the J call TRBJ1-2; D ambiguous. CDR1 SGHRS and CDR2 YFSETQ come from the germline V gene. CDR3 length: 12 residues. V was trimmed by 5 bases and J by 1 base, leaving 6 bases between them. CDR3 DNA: TGCGCCAGCAGGACCGATAACTATGGCTACACCTTC. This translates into CASRTDNYGYTF.

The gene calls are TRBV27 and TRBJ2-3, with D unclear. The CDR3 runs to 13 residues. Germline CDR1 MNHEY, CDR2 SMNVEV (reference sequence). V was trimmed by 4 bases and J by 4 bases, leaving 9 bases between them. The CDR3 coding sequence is TGTGCCAGCAGTTCCCCACCCTCAGATACGCAGTATTTT. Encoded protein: CASSSPPSDTQYF.

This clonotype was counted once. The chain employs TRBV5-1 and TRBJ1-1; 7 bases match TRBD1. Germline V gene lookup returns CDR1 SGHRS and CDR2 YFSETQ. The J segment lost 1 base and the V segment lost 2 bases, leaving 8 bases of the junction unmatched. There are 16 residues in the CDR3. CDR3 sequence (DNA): TGCGCCAGCAGCTTCGACAGGGAGATGACGAACACTGAAGCTTTCTTT. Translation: CASSFDREMTNTEAFF.

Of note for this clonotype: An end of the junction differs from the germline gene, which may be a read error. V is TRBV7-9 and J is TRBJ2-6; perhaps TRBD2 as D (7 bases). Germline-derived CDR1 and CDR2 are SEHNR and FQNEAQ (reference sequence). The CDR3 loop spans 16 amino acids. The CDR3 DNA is TGTGTCAGCAGCTTTGGGGGGGCGTTTGGGGCCAACGTCCTGACTTTC. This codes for CVSSFGGAFGANVLTF.

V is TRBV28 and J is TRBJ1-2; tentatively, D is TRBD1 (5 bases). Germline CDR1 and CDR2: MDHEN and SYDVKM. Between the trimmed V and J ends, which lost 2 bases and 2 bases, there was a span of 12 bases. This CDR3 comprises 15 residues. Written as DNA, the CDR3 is TGTGCCAGCAGTTTAGAGGCAGGGACCAACTATGGCTACACCTTC. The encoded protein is CASSLEAGTNYGYTF.

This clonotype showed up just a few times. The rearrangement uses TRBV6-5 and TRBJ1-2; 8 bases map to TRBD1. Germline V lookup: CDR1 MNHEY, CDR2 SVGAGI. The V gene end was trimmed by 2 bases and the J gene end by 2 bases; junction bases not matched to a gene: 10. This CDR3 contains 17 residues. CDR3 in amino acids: CASSYQPGQGGNYGYTF. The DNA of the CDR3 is TGTGCCAGCAGTTACCAACCTGGACAGGGAGGGAACTATGGCTACACCTTC.

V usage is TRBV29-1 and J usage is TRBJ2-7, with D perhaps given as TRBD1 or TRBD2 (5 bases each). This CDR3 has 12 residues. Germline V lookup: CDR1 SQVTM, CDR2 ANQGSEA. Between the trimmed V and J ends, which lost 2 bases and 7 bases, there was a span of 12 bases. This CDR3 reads CSVETGRGEQYF. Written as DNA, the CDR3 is TGCAGCGTTGAAACGGGACGAGGAGAGCAGTACTTC.

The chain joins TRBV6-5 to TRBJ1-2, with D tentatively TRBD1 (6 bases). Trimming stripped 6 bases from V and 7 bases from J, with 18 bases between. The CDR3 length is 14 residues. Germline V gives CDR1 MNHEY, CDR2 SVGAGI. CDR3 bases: TGTGCCAGCAGCAATGGGGGGCCTGCGTCTGGCTACACCTTC. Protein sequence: CASSNGGPASGYTF.

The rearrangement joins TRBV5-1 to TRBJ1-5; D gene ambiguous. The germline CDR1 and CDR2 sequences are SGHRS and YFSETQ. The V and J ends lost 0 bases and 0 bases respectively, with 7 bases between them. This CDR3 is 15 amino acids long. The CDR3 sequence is CASSLDNGSNQPQHF. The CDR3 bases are TGCGCCAGCAGCTTGGATAATGGTAGCAATCAGCCCCAGCATTTT.

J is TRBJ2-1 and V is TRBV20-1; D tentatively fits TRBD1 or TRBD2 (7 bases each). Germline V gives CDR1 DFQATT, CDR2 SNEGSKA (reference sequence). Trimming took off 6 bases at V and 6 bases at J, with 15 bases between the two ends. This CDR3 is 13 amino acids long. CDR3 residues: CSAQGGGLNEQFF. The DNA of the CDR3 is TGCAGTGCCCAGGGGGGGGGGCTCAATGAGCAGTTCTTC.